This T cell receptor beta chain was sequenced in a study of naive and memory T cell subsets. The study, taken as a whole, reports: Naive repertoires, especially CD8, held a few larger clonotypes, possibly memory cells re-expressing CD45RA.

About this clonotype: Its antigen is currently unknown.

There are 14 residues in the CDR3. V lost 0 bases, J lost 10 bases, and 13 bases lay in between. The germline V gene encodes CDR1 LGHDT and CDR2 YNNKEL (reference sequence). The beta constant-region primer was an equimolar mix of two oligonucleotides covering TRBC1 and TRBC2. The ligated cDNA underwent four PCR rounds using SP2 and nested alpha and beta constant-region primers. TCRdb re-called the UMI-ligation and nested PCR reads with MiXCR, one entry per CDR3 protein. The sample lists 150,000 or so distinct CDR3 sequences, 22% occurring once. Material: naive CD4+ T cells from blood. This sequence joins TRBV3-1 and TRBJ2-1, with a tentative D call TRBD2 (5 bases). The clonotype originates from a human donor in good health. The CDR3 region has the DNA TGTGCCAGCAGCCAAGATTATAGGACTGTCGAGCAGTTCTTC. Residues: CASSQDYRTVEQFF.